Listed below are T cell receptor beta chains from one sample, sequenced in a study of cytomegalovirus exposure and HLA in healthy donors. Some clones are missing from TCRdb's copy, which holds only in-frame ones; the method was immunoSEQ multiplex PCR. The sample lists over 65,000 clones, about four fifths occurring once. The sequenced sample was PBMCs. All receptors come from a woman aged 30 to 39 in good health and CMV-seronegative. CDR3s include the opening cysteine and the closing phenylalanine or tryptophan. The order of the fields is D gene, V gene, J gene, clone size, CDR3 DNA, CDR3 protein. The D gene is left open where the match is weak. Where a row states a size, it is once, few, many or the class of an expanded clone; other rows omit it.

TRBD1	TRBV9	TRBJ1-1	.	TGTGCCAGCAGCGTGGGGACAGGCCCTTTGGAGGAACAAGCTTTCTTT	CASSVGTGPLEEQAFF
TRBD2	TRBV27	TRBJ2-3	.	TGTGCCAGCAGTTTAATCAGGACTAGCGGGGCTTACACAGATACGCAGTATTTT	CASSLIRTSGAYTDTQYF
TRBD1	TRBV27	TRBJ2-3	.	TGTGCCAGCAGCCAGGGGGGCACAGATACGCAGTATTTT	CASSQGGTDTQYF
.	TRBV6-5	TRBJ2-7	.	TGTGCCAGCAGTTACACGGGGGACGAGCAGTACTTC	CASSYTGDEQYF
.	TRBV27	TRBJ1-6	.	TGTGCCAGCAGTTTAGAAGCGAATTCACCCCTCCACTTT	CASSLEANSPLHF
TRBD1	TRBV5-6	TRBJ1-2	once	TGTGCCAGCAGCTTGGATACAGGGGCTAACTATGGCTACACCTTC	CASSLDTGANYGYTF
.	TRBV27	TRBJ2-3	.	TGTGCCAGCAGTTCCCCCTTTCGGACAGACCTCTCCCGAGGAGATACGCAGTATTTT	CASSSPFRTDLSRGDTQYF
.	TRBV7-9	TRBJ2-7	.	TGTTCCAGCAGCCGTGAGGGATACGAGCAGTACTTC	CSSSREGYEQYF
.	TRBV13	TRBJ1-2	.	TGTGCCAGCACCAAATCGGAGTACTATCATGGCTACACCTTC	CASTKSEYYHGYTF
TRBD1	TRBV5-3	TRBJ1-5	.	TGTGCCAGAAGCCCCCCGACAGGGGCAGGGCAGCCCCAGCATTTT	CARSPPTGAGQPQHF
.	TRBV9	TRBJ2-3	.	TGTGCCAGCAGCGTAGGGCAGGGGATAGCAGATACGCAGTATTTT	CASSVGQGIADTQYF